The TCR beta chain under discussion was sequenced for a study of shared clonotypes between healthy human individuals (dated by TCRdb to 2018 to 2021). For context, the study as a whole: The cohort comprised a couple of women and three men aged 18 to 49 years. To estimate repertoire size and how much clonotypes are shared between individuals, the study performed deep sequencing of blood TCR repertoires from about five healthy adults. Between about 0.94 and 8.9 billion PBMCs per donor were obtained by leukapheresis. To increase sequencing depth and limit assay-specific biases, different laboratories used diverse techniques to prepare libraries and sequence TCR repertoires. For each donor, three plates each were used for CD4 naive and CD4 memory, two plates were used for CD8 naive, and one plate was used for CD8 memory. Study-wide conclusions, independent of this receptor: Even with the large sequencing depth, rarefaction of the sorted-subset datasets indicated that sequencing was incomplete. Pairwise subsampling led to the expectation that sequencing depth would affect the degree of clonotype sharing among donors. Clonotypes shared by all four sorted-subset donors showed higher generation probabilities than non-shared clonotypes. Larger estimated clonotype richness was generally found for naive subsets than for memory subsets. Sampling was restricted to blood, and TCR repertoires in tissue are likely to differ from TCR repertoires in blood. About 5% of naive CD4, 3.5% of naive CD8, approximately 2% of memory CD4, and around 0.42% of memory CD8 clonotypes were shared across a few donors. Because the study included a small number of donors, the genetic and exposure-history diversity represented was limited.

TCR CDR3 regions were amplified from genomic DNA by multiplex PCR using the deep immunoSEQ assay. Extracted genomic DNA from each cell subset was spread evenly across all wells of several immunoSEQ 96-well plates, with each plate serving as a replicate. Each replicate PCR for sorted subsets received roughly 0.2 ug genomic DNA, equal to 30,000 or so T cell genomes. The purified libraries were quantified using a Qubit 3.0 fluorometer, sized with a Bioanalyzer 2100, and then quantified again using the KAPA Library Quantification kit. Each immunoSEQ 96-well plate was sequenced on its own single-read 150-cycle Illumina NextSeq 550 flow cell. The paper's data handling went like this. Because the immunoSEQ output included only junctional sequences and no quality scores, the filtering could not be the same as the filtering used for full-length reads. Sequences were annotated with PyIR, a Python wrapper for IgBLAST v1.9, and V/J genes and CDR3 were assigned using IMGT germline references. Reads with weak V/J assignments (E-value above 1e-6), missing CDR3, stop codons, out-of-frame junctions, or ambiguous translated residues were removed. V3J clonotypes were defined by identical inferred V gene, J gene, and CDR3 amino acid sequence. Percentage overlap between repertoires was calculated by dividing the number of shared unique clonotypes by the size of the smaller repertoire. RTK rarefaction, the Chao1 estimator, and Recon v2.1 estimates of unobserved clonotypes were used to assess repertoire richness. Generation probabilities for all TCRbeta clonotypes obtained by the gDNA method from a handful of donors were computed using OLGA. TCRdb re-hosts the immuneACCESS table, in-frame sequences only. Its copies lack some clones; in the studies checked, an unresolved V gene accounts for under half of them, and the cause for the rest is not known. Clonal size and the V and J genes are those of that table, whereas D and trimming came from the DNA. Across this sample there are around 1,000,000 clones, with 60% to 85% seen only once. The top ten constitute about 0.94% of the sample.

As to this clone: The antigen this receptor binds is unknown. No base-level quality is on record; no much larger clone is a single base apart.

Donors were healthy HIV-negative adults with no recently reported acute infections or vaccinations. Only Caucasian adults living in Nashville, Tennessee, USA were represented among the donors. CD4+ T cells were enriched by magnetic negative selection, after which naive cells were positively selected on CD45RA and the negative fraction was taken as the memory subset. Blood was obtained by leukapheresis, after which PBMCs were separated by Ficoll-Histopaque density gradient centrifugation and cryopreserved in liquid nitrogen vapor phase. Analytical flow cytometry was used to check the purity and quantity of each magnetically sorted T cell population. Genomic DNA was isolated from each sorted fraction and quantified by UV absorbance on a Nanodrop 2000c. This TCR derives from a man aged 18 to 30 in good health. Some clones in this sample may be carry-over from other donors' samples. Specimen: memory CD4+ T cells from PBMCs. The cell subset or site label for this specimen denotes: CD45RA-negative fraction.

The nucleotide sequence is TGTGCCAGCAGTTTTTTTAGGGGACTAGCGGGAGGGACTAGCACAGATACGCAGTATTTT. This translates into CASSFFRGLAGGTSTDTQYF. The V gene is TRBV27 and the J gene is TRBJ2-3; 16 of the junction bases match TRBD2. The germline V gene (reference sequence) yields MNHEY for CDR1 and SMNVEV for CDR2. Compared with germline, V lacks 3 bases and J lacks 0 bases; bases without a gene match: 9. Counted from cysteine to phenylalanine, this CDR3 has 20 amino acids. Solely the CDR3 DNA is kept, with 60 bases framed from the first base.